This T cell receptor (beta chain) was sequenced in a study of T cell responses to AZD1222 COVID-19 vaccine. Notes on the study in general: Breadth and depth of Spike-specific TCRs rose after two AZD1222 doses. Spike regions recognized by vaccine-associated CD4 TCRs spanned the protein, led by 160-218 and 743-854. The repertoires were collected only after the peak T cell response. In a largely white British group with more females than males, clonal diversity was possibly underestimated.

The data were produced by immunoSEQ multiplex PCR, yet TCRdb's version contains in-frame clones alone and is incomplete. This sample yields more than 150,000 clones, of which approximately 90% are seen a single time; approximately 1.8% belongs to the top ten. Remarks on this clone: Its antigen is not known.

Germline V gene sequence: CDR1 LNHDA, CDR2 SQIVND (reference sequence). The V segment lost 1 base and the J segment 6 bases; nucleotides outside the gene matches: 8. CDR3 length equals 16 residues. Source: peripheral blood, taken on day 0 of AZD1222 vaccination. The rearrangement joins TRBV19 to TRBJ2-2; 7 bases fit TRBD2. This receptor was identified in an adult in good health. The CDR3 DNA is TGTGCCAGTAGTATAGGGCGGGGGAGCCTCCCCGGGGAGCTGTTTTTT. Translated: CASSIGRGSLPGELFF.